This T cell receptor (beta chain) was found in a study of blood T cell repertoires in COVID-19. CDR3 length: 15 amino acids. Looked up from germline, CDR1 is SGHNT and CDR2 is YYREEE (reference sequence). V lost 4 bases and J lost 1, with 14 bases in between. Original processing methods: Quantification of nucleated cells was approximated via reference gene primer amplification. Sequencing used immunoSEQ multiplex PCR; TCRdb keeps in-frame clones, though not all of them. That table is the source of V, J and clone size, and D and trimming were worked out from the DNA. Of 110,000 to 150,000 clones listed, around nine tenths are singletons.

This TCR was recovered from a woman in her thirties or forties with acute or convalescent COVID-19. The gene calls are TRBV5-4 and TRBJ2-5; no definite D call. Sequenced material: peripheral blood. The CDR3 spells CASSRSDLLQETQYF. As DNA, the CDR3 is TGTGCCAGCAGCCGCTCTGACTTACTCCAAGAGACCCAGTACTTC.